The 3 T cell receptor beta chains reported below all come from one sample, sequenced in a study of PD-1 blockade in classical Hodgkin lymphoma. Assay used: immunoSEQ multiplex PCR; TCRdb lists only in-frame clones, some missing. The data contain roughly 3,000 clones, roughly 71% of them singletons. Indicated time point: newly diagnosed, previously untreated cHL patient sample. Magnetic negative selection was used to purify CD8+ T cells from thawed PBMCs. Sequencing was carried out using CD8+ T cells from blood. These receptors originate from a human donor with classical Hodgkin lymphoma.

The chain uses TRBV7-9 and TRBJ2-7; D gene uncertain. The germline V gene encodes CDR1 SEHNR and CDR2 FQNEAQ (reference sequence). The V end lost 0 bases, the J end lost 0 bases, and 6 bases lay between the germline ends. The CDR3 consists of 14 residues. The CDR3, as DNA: TGTGCCAGCAGCTTAGCGGAGAGCTCCTACGAGCAGTACTTC. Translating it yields CASSLAESSYEQYF.

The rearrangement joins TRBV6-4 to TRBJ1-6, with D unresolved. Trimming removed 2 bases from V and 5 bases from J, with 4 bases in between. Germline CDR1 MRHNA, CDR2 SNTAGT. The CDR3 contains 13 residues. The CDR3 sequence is CASSDRDNSPLHF. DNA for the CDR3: TGTGCCAGCAGTGACAGGGATAATTCACCCCTCCACTTT.

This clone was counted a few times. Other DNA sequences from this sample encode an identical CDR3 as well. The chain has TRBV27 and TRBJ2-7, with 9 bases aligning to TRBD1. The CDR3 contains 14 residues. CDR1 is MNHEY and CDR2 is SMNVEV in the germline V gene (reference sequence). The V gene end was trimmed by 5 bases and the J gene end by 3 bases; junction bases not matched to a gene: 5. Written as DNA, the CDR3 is TGTGCCAGCAGTCCTTCGACAGGGGGCTACGAGCAGTACTTC. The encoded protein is CASSPSTGGYEQYF.